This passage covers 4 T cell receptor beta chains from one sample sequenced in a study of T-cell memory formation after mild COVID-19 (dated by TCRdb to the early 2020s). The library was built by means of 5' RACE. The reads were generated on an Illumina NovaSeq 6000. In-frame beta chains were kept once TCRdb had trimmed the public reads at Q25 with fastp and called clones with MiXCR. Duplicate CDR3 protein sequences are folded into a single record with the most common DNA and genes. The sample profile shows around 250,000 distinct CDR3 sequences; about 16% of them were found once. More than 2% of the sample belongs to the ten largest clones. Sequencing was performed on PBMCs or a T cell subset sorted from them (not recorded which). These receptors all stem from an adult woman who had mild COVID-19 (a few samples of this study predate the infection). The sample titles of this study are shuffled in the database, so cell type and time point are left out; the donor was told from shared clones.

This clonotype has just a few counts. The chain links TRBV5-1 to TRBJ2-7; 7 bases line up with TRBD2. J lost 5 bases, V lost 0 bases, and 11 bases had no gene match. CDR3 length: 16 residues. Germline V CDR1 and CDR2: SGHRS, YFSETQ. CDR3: CASSLEGRGRADEQYF. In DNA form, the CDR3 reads TGCGCCAGCAGCTTGGAGGGGCGTGGGAGGGCCGACGAGCAGTACTTC.

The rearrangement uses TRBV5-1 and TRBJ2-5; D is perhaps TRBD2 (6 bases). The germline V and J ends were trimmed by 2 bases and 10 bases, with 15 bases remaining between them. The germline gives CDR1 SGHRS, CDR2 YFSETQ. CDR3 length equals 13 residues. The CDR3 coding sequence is TGCGCCAGCAGCTTCTCGACTAGTGTGGACCAGTACTTC. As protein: CASSFSTSVDQYF.

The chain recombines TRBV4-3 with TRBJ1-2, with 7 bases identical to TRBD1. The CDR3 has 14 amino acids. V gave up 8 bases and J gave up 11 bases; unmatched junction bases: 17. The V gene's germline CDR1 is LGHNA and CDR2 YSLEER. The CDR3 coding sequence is TGCGCCAGCGGCGAGAGGACAGGTGCAGGCGGTTACACCTTC. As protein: CASGERTGAGGYTF.

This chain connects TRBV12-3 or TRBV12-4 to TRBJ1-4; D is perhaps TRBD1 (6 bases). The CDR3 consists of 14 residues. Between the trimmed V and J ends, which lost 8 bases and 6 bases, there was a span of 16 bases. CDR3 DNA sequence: TGTGCCAGCGCCCTGGGGGGGCTTGATGAAAAACTGTTTTTT. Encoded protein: CASALGGLDEKLFF.